One sample yielded the 3 T cell receptor beta chains listed below, sequenced in a study of vaccination effects on CD4 cells after COVID-19. Data came from immunoSEQ multiplex PCR; TCRdb stores just in-frame clones and leaves some out. This table holds some 30,000 clones, roughly 63% found once. No antigens are known for them. Expansion with viral peptide pools was applied to antigen-specific CD4+ T cells by the ViraFEST assay prior to sequencing. Following an approximately eleven-day culture, CD4+ T cells were purified. As their vaccination, participants received two doses of either BNT162b2 or mRNA-1273. The specimen was CD4+ T cells from PBMCs cultured with SARS-CoV-2 spike peptides, collected after COVID-19 vaccination. These receptors all stem from a human donor who received a COVID-19 vaccine.

The rearrangement joins TRBV24-1 to TRBJ2-2, with TRBD1 matching 9 bases. CDR1 is KGHDR, CDR2 SFDVKD, per germline. V gave up 3 bases and J gave up 4 bases; unmatched junction bases: 11. The CDR3 is made up of 18 amino acids. CDR3 protein: CATSDGAGTGILTGELFF. The DNA for the CDR3 is TGTGCCACCAGTGATGGTGCCGGGACAGGGATCCTCACCGGGGAGCTGTTTTTT.

Only a few counts were recorded for this clone. The chain couples TRBV5-5 to TRBJ2-7; D unresolved. This CDR3 is built from 12 residues. The V end was cut by 1 base, the J end by 5 bases, with 7 bases between. Germline CDR1 and CDR2: SGHKS and YYEKEE (reference sequence). The CDR3 region has the DNA TGTGCCAGCAGCTTGACTACCAACGAGCAGTACTTC. Protein product: CASSLTTNEQYF.

The J gene is TRBJ2-6, the V gene TRBV28; the D gene is possibly TRBD1 (6 bases). In germline, CDR1 is MDHEN, CDR2 SYDVKM. Trimming left V 2 bases short and J 4 bases short, with 12 bases between. CDR3 size: 16 residues. The CDR3 nucleotides read TGTGCCAGCAGTTTACACAGGGTTCCCGGGGCCAACGTCCTGACTTTC. Translated: CASSLHRVPGANVLTF.